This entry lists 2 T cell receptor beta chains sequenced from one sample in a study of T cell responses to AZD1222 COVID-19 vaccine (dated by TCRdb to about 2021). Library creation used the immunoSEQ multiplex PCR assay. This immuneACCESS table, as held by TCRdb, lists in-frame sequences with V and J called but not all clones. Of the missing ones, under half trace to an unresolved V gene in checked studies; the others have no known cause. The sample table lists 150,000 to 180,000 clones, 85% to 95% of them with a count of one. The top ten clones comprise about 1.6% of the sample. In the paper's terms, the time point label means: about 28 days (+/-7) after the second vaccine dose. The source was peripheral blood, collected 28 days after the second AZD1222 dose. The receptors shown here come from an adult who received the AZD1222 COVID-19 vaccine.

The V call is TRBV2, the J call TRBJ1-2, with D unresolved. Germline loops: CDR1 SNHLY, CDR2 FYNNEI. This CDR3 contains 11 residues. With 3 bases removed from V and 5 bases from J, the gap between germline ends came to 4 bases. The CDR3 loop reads CASSDSYGYTF. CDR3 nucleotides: TGTGCCAGCAGTGACTCATATGGCTACACCTTC.

The CDR3 nucleotides are TGTGCCAGCAGCCCTACGTCAGGGACCCCGGGGAATGAGCAGTTCTTC. Translation gives CASSPTSGTPGNEQFF. The genes are TRBV28 and TRBJ2-1; either TRBD1 or TRBD2 may supply D (5 bases each). The germline V and J ends were trimmed by 6 bases and 7 bases, with 22 bases remaining between them. CDR1 is MDHEN and CDR2 is SYDVKM in the germline V gene. The CDR3 is 16 residues long.